This T cell receptor (beta chain) was captured in a study of blood T cells in healthy people across ages. Study observations and caveats: Reliance upon unsorted PBMCs precluded definitive naive versus antigen-experienced comparison.

Using a J-beta primer mix together with a sample-barcoded 5' primer, a second PCR was run for roughly 7 to 11 cycles. TCRdb itself ran the 5' RACE reads through MiXCR, one entry per CDR3 protein. This table holds about 840,000 distinct CDR3 sequences, about 29% found once. The germline gives CDR1 MNHEY, CDR2 SMNVEV (reference sequence). Trimming shortened V by 3 bases and J by 0 bases, and 9 bases separated the two germline ends. This CDR3 has 15 residues. This clonotype showed up just a few times. Its specificity is unknown. This sample was shared with a second study, whose subject was T cells of mothers and their children. That work states: Clones that were microchimeric and persistent were not detected among T cells.

Sequencing was performed on blood. The TCR was taken from a woman aged 40 to 49 in good health. The V gene is TRBV27, the J gene TRBJ2-1, with D perhaps being TRBD1 or TRBD2 (5 bases each). The CDR3 is CASSLGEGSYNEQFF. CDR3 nucleotide sequence: TGTGCCAGCAGTTTGGGGGAAGGCTCCTACAATGAGCAGTTCTTC.